This T cell receptor (beta chain) was observed in a study of beta chain features in type 1 diabetes. Study-level findings and limits: Patients with Type 1 diabetes showed moderately but significantly shorter TCRB CDR3s in all four CD4+ subsets.

This clone has a handful of counts. Antigen specificity is unknown. This CDR3 contains 14 residues. CDR1 is SGHRS, CDR2 YFSETQ, per germline. V lost 4 bases, J lost 4 bases, and 5 bases stayed unmatched. Every isolated RNA sample was fully reverse transcribed, so sequencing captured expressed TCRB transcripts. Only in-frame clones appear in the TCRdb table, and some are missing; sequencing was by immunoSEQ multiplex PCR. Among almost 350,000 clones listed, 7.5% to 9% were seen once. The sample consisted of central memory CD4+ T cells from blood. The source of this sequence is a young woman in good health. The rearrangement joins TRBV5-1 to TRBJ2-1; 7 bases map to TRBD1. The CDR3 coding sequence is TGCGCCAGCAGCAGGGGGACAGCGTACAATGAGCAGTTCTTC. It translates to CASSRGTAYNEQFF.